A selection of T cell receptor beta chains follows, all from one sample in a study of T-cell reconstitution after alpha-beta-depleted transplantation in children. TCRdb called the PCR reads again in MiXCR, with one record for every CDR3 protein. This table holds roughly 89,000 distinct CDR3 sequences, 9% to 15% found once. The specimen was PBMCs from the stem cell graft donor, collected from the stem cell graft. Source of these receptors: a human donor who donated a stem cell graft to a child with inherited bone marrow failure. CDR3s include the opening cysteine and the closing phenylalanine or tryptophan. The order of the fields is clone size, V gene, J gene, D gene, CDR3 protein, CDR3 DNA. D genes are given only for firm matches. Some rows have no size entry. The others give once, few or many, or a class for an expanded clone.

.,TRBV6-2/TRBV6-3,TRBJ2-3,.,CASSGRTDTQYF,TGTGCCAGCAGTGGTAGGACAGATACGCAGTATTTT
many,TRBV29-1,TRBJ1-3,.,CSARVIPGNTIYF,TGCAGCGCCCGCGTTATACCTGGAAACACCATATATTTT
.,TRBV19,TRBJ1-1,.,CASTSWGNEAFF,TGTGCCAGTACCTCTTGGGGAAATGAAGCTTTCTTT
many,TRBV29-1,TRBJ2-7,TRBD2,CSVERGTSGTYEQYF,TGCAGCGTTGAACGGGGGACTAGCGGGACCTACGAGCAGTACTTC
many,TRBV7-8,TRBJ2-2,.,CASSLRGMNTGELFF,TGTGCCAGCAGCTTGAGGGGGATGAACACCGGGGAGCTGTTTTTT
many,TRBV5-1,TRBJ2-1,TRBD2,CASSSLAGGSYNEQFF,TGCGCCAGCAGCTCACTAGCGGGAGGGAGCTACAATGAGCAGTTCTTC
many,TRBV4-3,TRBJ2-5,.,CASSQEEGAQETQYF,TGCGCCAGCAGCCAAGAAGAGGGAGCCCAAGAGACCCAGTACTTC
many,TRBV5-1,TRBJ2-1,.,CASSQTTYNEQFF,TGCGCCAGCAGCCAGACTACCTACAATGAGCAGTTCTTC
many,TRBV7-2,TRBJ2-2,.,CASRPPGPPRGELFF,TGTGCCAGCAGACCCCCGGGACCGCCCCGAGGGGAGCTGTTTTTT
many,TRBV19,TRBJ1-5,.,CASSIRDGSNQPQHF,TGTGCCAGTAGTATCAGGGACGGTAGCAATCAGCCCCAGCATTTT
many,TRBV7-3,TRBJ2-2,TRBD2,CASSLGLAGATGELFF,TGTGCCAGCAGCTTAGGCCTAGCGGGAGCCACCGGGGAGCTGTTTTTT
many,TRBV18,TRBJ2-5,.,CASSPMWQETQYF,TGTGCCAGCTCACCAATGTGGCAAGAGACCCAGTACTTC
few,TRBV20-1,TRBJ2-3,TRBD1,CSARAVALWGTETDTQYF,TGCAGTGCTAGAGCCGTGGCGTTGTGGGGGACAGAGACAGATACGCAGTATTTT
many,TRBV4-3,TRBJ2-1,.,CASSLSGNSYNEQFF,TGCGCCAGCAGCCTGAGCGGTAACTCCTACAATGAGCAGTTCTTC
many,TRBV27,TRBJ2-5,TRBD2,CASSLSSGREETQYF,TGTGCCAGCAGTTTATCTAGCGGGAGGGAGGAGACCCAGTACTTC
many,TRBV12-3/TRBV12-4,TRBJ2-2,.,CASSPVRTGAGELFF,TGTGCCAGCAGTCCGGTCCGGACGGGGGCCGGGGAGCTGTTTTTT
many,TRBV7-2,TRBJ2-3,.,CAISRIAASTDTQYF,TGTGCCATCAGCCGAATAGCGGCTAGCACAGATACGCAGTATTTT
many,TRBV7-2,TRBJ2-5,.,CASSPDWYQETQYF,TGTGCCAGCAGCCCCGATTGGTACCAAGAGACCCAGTACTTC
many,TRBV7-2,TRBJ2-7,TRBD2,CASSLLSLAGRGKREQYF,TGTGCCAGCAGCTTACTGAGCCTAGCGGGCCGGGGGAAGCGGGAGCAGTACTTC
many,TRBV12-3/TRBV12-4,TRBJ1-6,.,CASSLTRVVRSPLHF,TGTGCCAGCAGTCTAACAAGGGTGGTTAGGTCACCCCTCCACTTT
many,TRBV7-2,TRBJ2-7,TRBD1,CASSRGTDYEQYF,TGTGCCAGCAGCCGAGGGACAGATTACGAGCAGTACTTC
many,TRBV19,TRBJ1-1,TRBD1,CASSLQGAANTEAFF,TGTGCCAGTAGTCTTCAGGGGGCGGCGAACACTGAAGCTTTCTTT
.,TRBV5-1,TRBJ2-3,TRBD1,CASSSGTGMDTQYF,TGCGCCAGCAGCTCAGGGACAGGCATGGATACGCAGTATTTT
many,TRBV5-5,TRBJ2-2,.,CASSFGQEATGELFF,TGTGCCAGCAGCTTTGGGCAGGAAGCCACCGGGGAGCTGTTTTTT
many,TRBV5-5,TRBJ1-1,.,CASSLALVSNTEAFF,TGTGCCAGCAGCTTGGCCCTGGTATCGAACACTGAAGCTTTCTTT
.,TRBV2,TRBJ2-5,.,CASITTGETQYF,TGTGCCAGCATTACAACCGGGGAGACCCAGTACTTC
few,TRBV23-1,TRBJ1-1,TRBD1,CASSPQDRGTEAFF,TGCGCCAGCAGTCCCCAGGACAGGGGGACTGAAGCTTTCTTT
many,TRBV6-5,TRBJ2-3,.,CASSYSIYSTDTQYF,TGTGCCAGCAGTTACTCGATTTATAGCACAGATACGCAGTATTTT
many,TRBV27,TRBJ2-7,.,CASSPGLSAAYEQYF,TGTGCCAGCAGTCCAGGACTATCCGCGGCCTACGAGCAGTACTTC
many,TRBV5-6,TRBJ2-5,.,CASSFLESQYF,TGTGCCAGCAGCTTTCTAGAGAGCCAGTACTTC
many,TRBV14,TRBJ2-1,.,CASSQLTGTGTRRDYYNEQFF,TGTGCCAGCAGCCAACTAACCGGGACAGGCACGCGCCGGGACTACTACAATGAGCAGTTCTTC
many,TRBV12-3/TRBV12-4,TRBJ2-7,TRBD2,CASSATPSGGSYEQYF,TGTGCCAGCAGTGCTACTCCTAGCGGGGGGTCGTACGAGCAGTACTTC
many,TRBV3-1,TRBJ1-1,.,CASSRSSVRTEAFF,TGTGCCAGCAGCCGGTCGTCGGTTCGCACTGAAGCTTTCTTT
.,TRBV21-1,TRBJ2-7,.,CASSILGTVRLGEQYF,TGTGCCAGCAGCATACTTGGGACAGTGAGGTTGGGAGAGCAGTACTTC
.,TRBV7-6,TRBJ2-7,.,CASSSSAVLEQYF,TGTGCCAGCAGCTCCTCAGCAGTTTTGGAGCAGTACTTC
many,TRBV6-6,TRBJ2-7,.,CASSYWADYEQYF,TGTGCCAGCAGTTACTGGGCAGATTACGAGCAGTACTTC
many,TRBV5-1,TRBJ1-2,TRBD1,CASSPGTGGPSYGYTF,TGCGCCAGCAGCCCCGGGACAGGGGGCCCGTCCTATGGCTACACCTTC
few,TRBV29-1,TRBJ1-6,TRBD1,CSVEEGTGVFHF,TGCAGCGTTGAAGAGGGGACAGGGGTTTTCCACTTT
many,TRBV5-1,TRBJ2-3,.,CASSPTGSAHGTDTQYF,TGCGCCAGCAGTCCGACCGGCTCTGCGCACGGAACAGATACGCAGTATTTT
many,TRBV14,TRBJ2-3,.,CASSQGGHLSGQYF,TGTGCCAGCAGCCAAGGTGGCCACCTGAGTGGGCAGTATTTT
few,TRBV5-1,TRBJ2-5,.,CASSLIPGETQYF,TGCGCCAGCAGCTTGATTCCCGGGGAGACCCAGTACTTC
many,TRBV4-2,TRBJ1-2,TRBD1,CASSSDPAKVRGRDYGYTF,TGTGCCAGCAGTTCAGATCCCGCTAAAGTTAGGGGGCGAGACTATGGCTACACCTTC
.,TRBV5-1,TRBJ1-5,.,CASSMTTDQPQHF,TGCGCCAGCAGCATGACGACAGATCAGCCCCAGCATTTT
many,TRBV6-2/TRBV6-3,TRBJ2-5,.,CASTSARRETQYF,TGTGCCAGCACTTCGGCGCGAAGAGAGACCCAGTACTTC
many,TRBV9,TRBJ2-1,.,CASSVAGDPYNDQFF,TGTGCCAGCAGCGTAGCAGGGGACCCTTACAATGATCAGTTCTTC
many,TRBV5-1,TRBJ2-2,.,CASSFNPVTPGELFF,TGCGCCAGCAGCTTTAATCCGGTGACCCCCGGGGAGCTGTTTTTT
many,TRBV12-3/TRBV12-4,TRBJ2-7,.,CASSLAAGYDEQYF,TGTGCCAGCAGTTTAGCGGCAGGGTACGACGAGCAGTACTTC
.,TRBV13,TRBJ1-5,.,CASSIRTASSNQPQHF,TGTGCCAGCAGCATCCGGACAGCGAGCTCCAATCAGCCCCAGCATTTT